The 30 T cell receptor beta chains below all came from one sample that was sequenced in a study of T cell repertoires in cytomegalovirus infection. TCRdb processed the reads anew with MiXCR; each CDR3 protein has one entry. The sample has about half a million distinct CDR3 sequences, around 30% seen once. The antigens for these receptors are not known. Material: cultured PBMCs, obtained from culture after CMV antigen stimulation. All receptors derive from a human donor in good health (CMV status not recorded). Some clones in this sample may be carry-over from other donors' samples.

This clonotype occurred a few times. The V call is TRBV13, the J call TRBJ2-7; D gene ambiguous. CDR1 and CDR2 (germline): PRHDT, FYEKMQ (reference sequence). The CDR3 contains 17 residues. V dropped 0 bases and J dropped 0 bases, with 15 bases sitting between them. CDR3 nucleotide sequence: TGTGCCAGCAGCTTAGGGGACCGGACGGAACCCTCCTACGAGCAGTACTTC. The encoded protein is CASSLGDRTEPSYEQYF.

The rearrangement uses TRBV30 and TRBJ2-7, with D possibly matching TRBD1 (5 bases). V dropped 3 bases and J dropped 6 bases, with 9 bases sitting between them. CDR1 is GTSNPN and CDR2 is SVGIG in the germline V gene (reference sequence). This CDR3 has 11 amino acids. The CDR3 loop reads CAWSDSSEQYF. The CDR3 nucleotides read TGTGCCTGGAGCGACAGTAGCGAGCAGTACTTC.

The rearrangement links TRBV7-2 to TRBJ1-2; TRBD1 aligns across 8 bases. There are 14 residues in the CDR3. V was pared by 5 bases and J by 4 bases, with 6 bases of the junction left unmatched. Germline assignment: CDR1 SGHTA and CDR2 FQGNSA. The chain's CDR3 is CASSVQGALYGYTF. DNA of the CDR3: TGTGCCAGCAGCGTTCAGGGGGCACTCTATGGCTACACCTTC.

This clonotype was detected many times. The chain carries TRBV7-2 and TRBJ1-4, with 8 bases fitting TRBD1. The CDR3 length is 15 residues. Losses at the gene ends were 5 bases for V and 8 bases for J; bases not matched to a gene: 10. CDR1 and CDR2 (germline): SGHTA, FQGNSA. The CDR3 DNA reads TGTGCCAGCAGCCCCTCGGCAGGGGGCGTAGAAAAACTGTTTTTT. Its protein product is CASSPSAGGVEKLFF.

In its sample, this clonotype was seen many times. V usage is TRBV7-6 and J usage is TRBJ2-7; no clear D gene. Germline-derived CDR1 and CDR2 are SGHVS and FNYEAQ. The V end lost 4 bases, the J end lost 4 bases, and 11 bases lay between the germline ends. CDR3 size: 13 residues. The chain's CDR3 is CASSSLARYEQYF. The CDR3 DNA is TGTGCCAGCAGCTCCCTGGCGAGGTACGAGCAGTACTTC.

This clonotype was counted only a few times. This rearrangement joins TRBV12-3 or TRBV12-4 to TRBJ2-7; perhaps TRBD2 as D (6 bases). This CDR3 is 12 amino acids long. CDR3 DNA sequence: TGTCGGGGAGGCAGGGCGGCGGACGAGCAGTACTTC. It specifies CRGGRAADEQYF.

This clonotype was seen ten or more times. The V gene is TRBV7-2, the J gene TRBJ2-3, with 11 bases that match TRBD2. The J segment lost 1 base and the V segment lost 0 bases, leaving 6 bases of the junction unmatched. Germline V CDR1 and CDR2: SGHTA, FQGNSA. This CDR3 has 18 residues. DNA for the CDR3: TGTGCCAGCAGCTTAGCGGGGGGGACTAGCGGTGGCACAGATACGCAGTATTTT. This sequence encodes CASSLAGGTSGGTDTQYF.

This clonotype was counted only a few times. In nucleotides, the CDR3 is TGTGCCAGCAGCAACCCGGACGAGCAGTACGTC. Its translation: CASSNPDEQYV. The chain employs TRBV2 and TRBJ2-7; D is undetermined. Germline CDR1 and CDR2: SNHLY and FYNNEI. Trimming removed 6 bases from V and 5 bases from J, with 8 bases in between. The CDR3 is 11 amino acids.

J is TRBJ2-3 and V is TRBV27, with 8 bases lining up with TRBD2. The CDR3 is made up of 15 amino acids. Germline CDR1 reads MNHEY; CDR2 reads SMNVEV (reference sequence). The J segment lost 3 bases and the V segment lost 3 bases, leaving 5 bases of the junction unmatched. The CDR3 spells CASSFGTRLTDTQYF. The CDR3 DNA sequence: TGTGCCAGCAGTTTTGGGACTAGGTTGACAGATACGCAGTATTTT.

V and J are TRBV11-2 and TRBJ2-7; TRBD2 aligns across 8 bases. Germline CDR1 is SGHAT and CDR2 is FQNNGV. V lost 1 base, J lost 5 bases, and 4 bases stayed unmatched. The CDR3 is made up of 14 amino acids. The CDR3 reads CASSLAGGSHEQYV. CDR3 coding DNA: TGTGCCAGCAGCTTAGCGGGAGGGAGCCACGAGCAGTACGTC.

CDR3 nucleotide sequence: TGTGCCAGCACTCGGGCGGGAGCTAACTATGGCTACACCTTC. Its protein product is CASTRAGANYGYTF. V usage is TRBV6-2 or TRBV6-3 and J usage is TRBJ1-2; the D is unclear. Germline V lookup: CDR1 MNHEY, CDR2 SVGEGT. V shed 7 bases and J shed 0 bases, with 12 bases lying between them. The CDR3 consists of 14 residues.

The chain employs TRBV14 and TRBJ1-2, with D unclear. CDR1 and CDR2 from the germline V gene are SGHDN and FVKESK. The CDR3 has 12 residues. V was clipped by 1 base and J by 8 bases, with 8 bases between them. Here the CDR3 reads CASSQGRSGYTF. In DNA, the CDR3 is TGTGCCAGCAGCCAAGGGCGTTCCGGCTACACCTTC. Based on the CDR3 plus reference TRBV14 and TRBJ1-2, the full variable domain is EAGVTQFPSHSVIEKGQTVTLRCDPISGHDNLYWYRRVMGKEIKFLLHFVKESKQDESGMPNNRFLAERTGGTYSTLKVQPAELEDSGVYFCASSQGRSGYTFGSGTRLTVV.

This clonotype has a count of ten or more. J is TRBJ1-1 and V is TRBV7-2; unclear D gene. Trimming pared 1 base from V and 3 bases from J, leaving 9 bases between. This CDR3 region has 14 residues. Germline V gene lookup returns CDR1 SGHTA and CDR2 FQGNSA. The CDR3 sequence: CASSLEIRDTEAFF. The CDR3 region has the DNA TGTGCCAGCAGCTTAGAGATCCGAGACACTGAAGCTTTCTTT.

This clonotype occurred a few times. This chain links TRBV20-1 with TRBJ2-2; the D gene is possibly TRBD1 (5 bases). CDR3 length: 15 residues. V was shortened by 0 bases and J by 3 bases, with 11 bases between the two germline ends. CDR1 DFQATT and CDR2 SNEGSKA come from the germline V gene (reference sequence). The CDR3 DNA reads TGCAGTGCTAGAGATTGGGCAGGGCACACCGGGGAGCTGTTTTTT. Amino acid sequence: CSARDWAGHTGELFF.

V gene TRBV11-2 combines with J gene TRBJ2-5; D is possibly TRBD1 or TRBD2 (5 bases each). This CDR3 has 15 amino acids. Germline V gene data show CDR1 as SGHAT and CDR2 as FQNNGV. V lost 5 bases and J 1 base, leaving 14 bases between the germline ends. This CDR3 is CASSARPGPQETQYF. CDR3 DNA: TGTGCCAGCAGCGCACGCCCGGGACCCCAAGAGACCCAGTACTTC.

This chain uses TRBV11-3 with TRBJ2-3, with D uncertain. V dropped 5 bases and J dropped 5 bases, with 14 bases sitting between them. The CDR3 consists of 14 residues. Germline loops: CDR1 SGHNT, CDR2 YENEEA. The CDR3 reads CASSLPGFGDTQYF. The DNA for the CDR3 is TGTGCCAGCAGCCTCCCCGGGTTCGGAGATACGCAGTATTTT.

The CDR3 protein is CASSLSTGLSGNTIYF. As DNA, the CDR3 is TGTGCCAGCAGCTTATCTACAGGACTATCTGGAAACACCATATATTTT. The rearrangement links TRBV7-4 to TRBJ1-3, with D perhaps matching TRBD1 (5 bases). V lost 2 bases and J lost 1, with 12 bases in between. This CDR3 spans 16 amino acids. The germline gives CDR1 SGHVT, CDR2 SQSDAQ.

This clonotype was found a few times. V and J are TRBV4-1 and TRBJ1-1, with 9 bases matching TRBD1. Germline-derived CDR1 and CDR2 are MGHRA and YSYEKL. Unmatched junction bases numbered 3, after V lost 0 bases and J lost 4 bases. CDR3 length equals 15 residues. The CDR3 spells CASSQEGTGITEAFF. The CDR3 nucleotides read TGCGCCAGCAGCCAAGAAGGGACAGGGATCACTGAAGCTTTCTTT.

V gene TRBV14 combines with J gene TRBJ2-1; D uncertain. CDR1 is SGHDN and CDR2 is FVKESK in the germline V gene. With 1 base removed from V and 0 bases from J, the gap between germline ends came to 10 bases. This CDR3 region has 16 residues. In DNA form, the CDR3 reads TGTGCCAGCAGCCAAGTAGGAGAGAACTCCTACAATGAGCAGTTCTTC. Its protein product is CASSQVGENSYNEQFF. Variable domain in full (rest from reference TRBV14 and TRBJ2-1): EAGVTQFPSHSVIEKGQTVTLRCDPISGHDNLYWYRRVMGKEIKFLLHFVKESKQDESGMPNNRFLAERTGGTYSTLKVQPAELEDSGVYFCASSQVGENSYNEQFFGPGTRLTVL.

The CDR3 loop is CASSARLGQGEDQPQHF. Written as DNA, the CDR3 is TGTGCCAGCAGTGCACGACTTGGACAGGGTGAGGACCAGCCCCAGCATTTT. This chain connects TRBV2 to TRBJ1-5, with TRBD1 identical over 8 bases. The CDR3 spans 17 residues. Germline CDR1 SNHLY, CDR2 FYNNEI. The ends lost 4 bases at V and 7 bases at J; junction bases unmatched: 15.

About this clonotype itself: A read error may be the cause here, since a much bigger clone is one base away. This chain connects TRBV7-2 to TRBJ2-2; D is unresolved. Germline V gene lookup returns CDR1 SGHTA and CDR2 FQGNSA. The CDR3 loop spans 16 amino acids. Trimming removed 1 base from V and 0 bases from J, with 9 bases in between. The CDR3 protein is CASSLDLPANTGELFF. The CDR3 DNA reads TGTGCCAGCAGCTTAGATCTACCTGCGAACACCGGGGAGCTGTTTTTT.

This clonotype was seen many times. This chain links TRBV7-8 with TRBJ1-5; perhaps TRBD1 as D (6 bases). The CDR3 is 15 amino acids. Trimming pared 1 base from V and 9 bases from J, leaving 16 bases between. Germline V lookup: CDR1 SGHVS, CDR2 FQNEAQ. This CDR3 is CASSLGFRGLGPQHF. The DNA for the CDR3 is TGTGCCAGCAGCTTAGGATTCAGGGGATTAGGGCCCCAGCATTTT.

This chain joins TRBV5-6 and TRBJ1-1, with a tentative D call TRBD1 (5 bases). CDR1 SGHDT and CDR2 YYEEEE come from the germline V gene. Deletions cut 3 bases from V and 6 bases from J, with 9 bases between. CDR3 length: 12 amino acids. The CDR3 DNA reads as TGTGCCAGCAGCTGGGGGGTAGCTGAAGCTTTCTTT. Protein product: CASSWGVAEAFF. The variable domain in full, with the rest retrieved from reference TRBV5-6 and TRBJ1-1, is DAGVTQSPTHLIKTRGQQVTLRCSPKSGHDTVSWYQQALGQGPQFIFQYYEEEERQRGNFPDRFSGHQFPNYSSELNVNALLLGDSALYLCASSWGVAEAFFGQGTRLTVV.

In its sample, this clonotype was seen a few times. The chain combines TRBV10-3 with TRBJ1-2; maybe TRBD1 (6 bases). V lost 0 bases to trimming and J lost 1 base, with 15 bases between them. The CDR3 loop spans 17 amino acids. CDR1 is ENHRY and CDR2 is SYGVKD in the germline V gene. Written as DNA, the CDR3 is TGTGCCATCAGTGAGTCGGGTCTTCTGGACAGTAACTATGGCTACACCTTC. Translating gives CAISESGLLDSNYGYTF.

This clonotype was recorded at least ten times. This sequence joins TRBV7-2 and TRBJ1-4, with D possibly matching TRBD1 (6 bases). This CDR3 has 15 amino acids. CDR1 and CDR2 (germline): SGHTA, FQGNSA. Trimming removed 5 bases at V and 8 bases at J, with 18 bases between. This CDR3 is CASSGSRGSGEKLFF. The DNA of the CDR3 is TGTGCCAGCAGCGGATCCAGGGGTAGCGGGGAAAAACTGTTTTTT.

The chain is built from TRBV6-5 and TRBJ1-1; no reliable D call. Trimming shortened V by 6 bases and J by 0 bases, and 11 bases separated the two germline ends. Per germline, CDR1 MNHEY and CDR2 SVGAGI. This CDR3 has 14 residues. CDR3 in DNA: TGTGCCAGCAGAGAAGGACTTGTGAACACTGAAGCTTTCTTT. Encoded protein: CASREGLVNTEAFF.

This chain's CDR3 is CASSYSGDGYTF. Written as DNA, the CDR3 is TGTGCCAGCAGTTACTCTGGGGATGGCTACACCTTC. The chain recombines TRBV6-6 with TRBJ1-2; D not certain. Germline V gene lookup returns CDR1 MNHNY and CDR2 SVGAGI (reference sequence). Trimming removed 0 bases at V and 6 bases at J, with 5 bases between. This CDR3 is built from 12 residues.

The chain carries TRBV15 and TRBJ2-7; D remains unclear. Per germline, CDR1 LNHNV and CDR2 YYDKDF (reference sequence). The V end was cut by 0 bases, the J end by 1 base, with 10 bases between. The CDR3 spans 15 residues. This CDR3 reads CATSRDGPYSYEQYV. The CDR3 nucleotides read TGTGCCACCAGCAGAGATGGCCCGTATTCCTACGAGCAGTACGTC.

This clonotype has more than one count but fewer than ten. The chain joins TRBV6-5 to TRBJ2-1; D is perhaps TRBD2 (5 bases). Between the trimmed V and J ends, which lost 0 bases and 0 bases, there was a span of 9 bases. The CDR3 has 16 residues. Germline CDR1 reads MNHEY; CDR2 reads SVGAGI. The CDR3 DNA reads TGTGCCAGCAGTTACTCGTTAGCGTTCTCCTACAATGAGCAGTTCTTC. Its protein product is CASSYSLAFSYNEQFF.

In this sample, this clonotype turned up a few times. The chain uses TRBV7-6 and TRBJ2-3; 7 bases map to TRBD1. The CDR3 is 13 amino acids. V lost 4 bases to trimming and J lost 5 bases; unmatched junction nucleotides: 3. CDR1 and CDR2 (germline): SGHVS, FNYEAQ. In nucleotides, the CDR3 is TGTGCCAGCAGCTCCCCAGGGGGAGATACGCAGTATTTT. This translates into CASSSPGGDTQYF.